This T cell receptor beta chain emerged from a study of identical twins. Worth noting for this clonotype: The target antigen is unknown.

Template switching introduced a universal primer site, and the cDNA bore unique molecular identifiers. TCRdb processed the 5' RACE reads anew with MiXCR; each CDR3 protein has one entry. The sample yields nearly 650,000 distinct CDR3 sequences, just over 7% seen once. Study-level results: With abundant cord blood beta clonotypes, insertions were fewer; memory repertoires showed no such pattern. Twin sharing of out-of-frame TCR alpha was underestimated by models in monozygotic pairs.

Germline V gene data show CDR1 as SGHRS and CDR2 as YFSETQ. V shed 1 base, J shed 4 bases, and the junction held 7 bases outside the gene matches. The CDR3 is made up of 16 amino acids. These data also featured in a second study, about yellow fever vaccine responses in identical twins. That paper states: After vaccination, twins' T cell response reportedly seemed partly convergent, partly personalized.

The clonotype originates from a young woman in good health. The chain joins TRBV5-1 to TRBJ2-5, with 10 nucleotides matching TRBD2. Source material: PBMCs. CDR3 region: CASSLRLAGVSETQYF. Here the CDR3 DNA reads TGCGCCAGCAGCTTGCGGCTAGCGGGGGTTTCAGAGACCCAGTACTTC.